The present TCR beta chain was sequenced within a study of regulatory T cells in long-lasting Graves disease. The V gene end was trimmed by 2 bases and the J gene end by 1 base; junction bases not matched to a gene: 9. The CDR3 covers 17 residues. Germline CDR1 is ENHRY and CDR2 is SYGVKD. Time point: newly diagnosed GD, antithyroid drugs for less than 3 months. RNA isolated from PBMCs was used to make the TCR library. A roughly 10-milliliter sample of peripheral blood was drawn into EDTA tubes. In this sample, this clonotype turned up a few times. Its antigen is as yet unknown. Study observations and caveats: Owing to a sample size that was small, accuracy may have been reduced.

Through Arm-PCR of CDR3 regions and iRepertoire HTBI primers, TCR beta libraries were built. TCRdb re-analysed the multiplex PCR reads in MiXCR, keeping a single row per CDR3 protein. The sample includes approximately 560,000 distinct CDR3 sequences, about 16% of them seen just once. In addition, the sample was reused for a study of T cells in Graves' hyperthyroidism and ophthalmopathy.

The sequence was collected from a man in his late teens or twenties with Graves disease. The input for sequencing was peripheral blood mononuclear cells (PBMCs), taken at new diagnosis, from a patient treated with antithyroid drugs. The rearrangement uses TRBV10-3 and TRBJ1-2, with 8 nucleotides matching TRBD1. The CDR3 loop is CAISEAGQGAGNYGYTF. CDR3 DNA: TGTGCCATCAGTGAGGCCGGCCAGGGGGCCGGTAACTATGGCTACACCTTC.